The 29 T cell receptor beta chains given below trace back to one sample, sequenced in a study of cytomegalovirus exposure and HLA in healthy donors. PCR used 60 Vbeta primers and 13 Jbeta primers. The protocol was immunoSEQ multiplex PCR, while the TCRdb copy is restricted to in-frame clones and leaves out a portion. The data contain about 140,000 clones, roughly 78% of them singletons. The sample consisted of PBMCs. Every receptor here comes from a man aged 18-30 years in good health and CMV-seropositive.

This clone has a handful of counts. V usage is TRBV19 and J usage is TRBJ2-1; 10 nucleotides align to TRBD2. V gave up 3 bases and J gave up 4 bases; unmatched junction bases: 9. The germline V gene has CDR1 LNHDA and CDR2 SQIVND (reference sequence). The CDR3 consists of 17 residues. The CDR3 is CASSMGGLAGDYNEQFF. The CDR3 DNA follows: TGTGCCAGTAGTATGGGGGGTCTAGCGGGAGATTACAATGAGCAGTTCTTC.

This rearrangement joins TRBV5-6 to TRBJ1-1; D is perhaps TRBD1 (6 bases). This CDR3 region has 15 residues. CDR1 and CDR2 from the germline V gene are SGHDT and YYEEEE. Trimming removed 3 bases from V and 1 base from J, with 13 bases in between. The CDR3 is CASSYPGGGNTEAFF. Here the CDR3 DNA reads TGTGCCAGCAGCTACCCGGGGGGCGGGAACACTGAAGCTTTCTTT.

This clone has a handful of counts. CDR3 coding DNA: TGTGCCAGTAGTATAGATACAGGGGGCGATGGCTACACCTTC. Translation gives CASSIDTGGDGYTF. The chain combines TRBV19 with TRBJ1-2, with 9 bases matching TRBD1. The junction had 2 bases not matched to a gene; V was cut back by 0 bases and J by 6 bases. The germline CDR1 and CDR2 sequences are LNHDA and SQIVND (reference sequence). This CDR3 has 14 residues. The full variable domain, completed using reference TRBV19 and TRBJ1-2, is DGGITQSPKYLFRKEGQNVTLSCEQNLNHDAMYWYRQDPGQGLRLIYYSQIVNDFQKGDIAEGYSVSREKKESFPLTVTSAQKNPTAFYLCASSIDTGGDGYTFGSGTRLTVV.

V gene TRBV28 combines with J gene TRBJ2-7, with D maybe TRBD1 (6 bases). Trimming shortened V by 6 bases and J by 4 bases, and 13 bases separated the two germline ends. Germline assignment: CDR1 MDHEN and CDR2 SYDVKM. This CDR3 has 13 amino acids. The chain's CDR3 is CASSLAQGYEQYF. Written as DNA, the CDR3 is TGTGCCAGCAGCCTTGCCCAGGGGTACGAGCAGTACTTC.

The chain carries TRBV13 and TRBJ1-1; D is undetermined. The CDR3 consists of 11 residues. V lost 0 bases, J lost 7 bases, and 3 bases lay in between. The germline gives CDR1 PRHDT, CDR2 FYEKMQ (reference sequence). The CDR3 is CASSLGGEAFF. CDR3 DNA: TGTGCCAGCAGCTTAGGCGGTGAAGCTTTCTTT.

This clone was counted a single time. The chain uses TRBV4-1 and TRBJ2-1, with 8 nucleotides matching TRBD2. V lost 1 base to trimming and J lost 5 bases; unmatched junction nucleotides: 7. Germline V gene sequence: CDR1 MGHRA, CDR2 YSYEKL. The CDR3 extends over 16 amino acids. CDR3 sequence: CASSQGGLGEDNEQFF. The CDR3 region has the DNA TGCGCCAGCAGCCAAGGGGGACTAGGCGAAGACAATGAGCAGTTCTTC.

This clone was seen once. The chain carries TRBV19 and TRBJ2-1; 12 bases match TRBD2. With 11 bases clipped from V and 7 bases from J, the junction kept 6 bases outside the gene matches. Germline values: CDR1 LNHDA, CDR2 SQIVND (reference sequence). The CDR3 loop spans 13 amino acids. For the CDR3, the DNA is TGTGCCTCGAGGGGACTAGCGGGTAATGAGCAGTTCTTC. Translated: CASRGLAGNEQFF.

The J gene is TRBJ1-2, the V gene TRBV30, with a weak D call TRBD1 (5 bases). Germline lookup yields CDR1 GTSNPN and CDR2 SVGIG (reference sequence). V was pared by 0 bases and J by 0 bases, with 14 bases between. The CDR3 consists of 16 residues. The CDR3 sequence is CAWSVPGAASNYGYTF. CDR3 DNA: TGTGCCTGGAGTGTACCTGGGGCCGCCTCTAACTATGGCTACACCTTC.

The chain recombines TRBV6-1 with TRBJ1-2; maybe TRBD1 (6 bases). The CDR3 runs 15 residues. Trimming removed 5 bases at V and 4 bases at J, with 17 bases between. The germline V gene has CDR1 MNHNS and CDR2 SASEGT. The CDR3 DNA reads TGTGCCAGCAGTTCCCGGGGGGGGCAGCCCTATGGCTACACCTTC. It yields the protein CASSSRGGQPYGYTF.

Notes on this clone: In the same sample, other DNA sequences code for this CDR3. The J gene is TRBJ1-3, the V gene TRBV5-1, with D possibly matching TRBD1 (5 bases). V lost 4 bases and J lost 0, with 8 bases in between. The CDR3 has 14 residues. The germline gives CDR1 SGHRS, CDR2 YFSETQ. CDR3 residues: CASSLDTSGNTIYF. The CDR3 bases are TGCGCCAGCAGCCTGGACACCTCTGGAAACACCATATATTTT. Full variable domain (rest looked up from reference TRBV5-1 and TRBJ1-3): KAGVTQTPRYLIKTRGQQVTLSCSPISGHRSVSWYQQTPGQGLQFLFEYFSETQRNKGNFPGRFSGRQFSNSRSEMNVSTLELGDSALYLCASSLDTSGNTIYFGEGSWLTVV.

V is TRBV28 and J is TRBJ1-2; no firm D call. Trimming shortened V by 8 bases and J by 2 bases, and 3 bases separated the two germline ends. The CDR3 spans 10 residues. Germline assignment: CDR1 MDHEN and CDR2 SYDVKM. This chain's CDR3 is CASGNYGYTF. CDR3 sequence (DNA): TGTGCCAGCGGCAACTATGGCTACACCTTC.

This clone was observed once. This rearrangement joins TRBV15 to TRBJ1-2, with no clear D. CDR1 and CDR2 from the germline V gene are LNHNV and YYDKDF (reference sequence). V was pared by 3 bases and J by 7 bases, with 18 bases between. This CDR3 is built from 15 residues. CDR3 sequence (DNA): TGTGCCACCAGCAGGTCGACGGACTACCGTGGTGGCTACACCTTC. This sequence encodes CATSRSTDYRGGYTF.

The J gene is TRBJ2-3, the V gene TRBV19, with TRBD2 identical over 12 bases. From germline, CDR1 is LNHDA and CDR2 SQIVND (reference sequence). The CDR3 runs 19 residues. V lost 10 bases and J lost 3; bases outside the gene matches: 20. CDR3 nucleotides: TGTGCCACCTCATCTTTGGGGGCTAGCGGGAGGGATTGGACAGATACGCAGTATTTT. This translates into CATSSLGASGRDWTDTQYF.

CDR3 bases: TGTGCCAGTAGTATGGGGGGGGAATACAATGAGCAGTTCTTC. It translates to CASSMGGEYNEQFF. The chain has TRBV19 and TRBJ2-1; TRBD2 matches at 7 bases. The CDR3 extends over 14 amino acids. With V trimmed by 3 bases and J by 4 bases, 3 bases remained unmatched. The germline gives CDR1 LNHDA, CDR2 SQIVND (reference sequence).

This clone was counted only a few times. The chain has TRBV6-4 and TRBJ2-1, with no clear D. The V and J ends lost 4 bases and 4 bases respectively, with 8 bases between them. The germline gives CDR1 MRHNA, CDR2 SNTAGT. This CDR3 comprises 13 residues. The chain's CDR3 is CASSVDFYNEQFF. In DNA, the CDR3 is TGTGCCAGCAGTGTCGACTTTTACAATGAGCAGTTCTTC.

The chain joins TRBV19 to TRBJ2-7, with 8 bases fitting TRBD1. The CDR3 is 14 residues long. CDR1 LNHDA and CDR2 SQIVND come from the germline V gene (reference sequence). The ends lost 5 bases at V and 3 bases at J; junction bases unmatched: 6. In nucleotides, the CDR3 is TGTGCCAGTAGTCCGGGACAGGTAAACTACGAGCAGTACTTC. Amino acid sequence: CASSPGQVNYEQYF.

The chain has TRBV29-1 and TRBJ2-3; 7 nucleotides line up with TRBD1. Trimming removed 4 bases from V and 0 bases from J; junction bases left unmatched: 7. The CDR3 is 15 residues long. Per the germline V gene, CDR1 is SQVTM and CDR2 is ANQGSEA. The CDR3 sequence is CSVGTGKGSTDTQYF. The DNA of the CDR3 is TGCAGCGTTGGGACAGGCAAGGGAAGCACAGATACGCAGTATTTT.

The rearrangement joins TRBV18 to TRBJ2-1; 9 bases agree with TRBD1. This CDR3 is built from 15 residues. Per germline, CDR1 KGHSH and CDR2 LQKENI. Germline trimming cut 6 bases from V and 4 bases from J; bases unmatched to any gene: 7. As DNA, the CDR3 is TGTGCCAGCTCTCAGGGGGACAGGGCGTACAATGAGCAGTTCTTC. Its protein is CASSQGDRAYNEQFF.

The sample holds a few counts of this clone. This chain connects TRBV7-9 to TRBJ2-6; 10 nucleotides align to TRBD1. Germline V gene sequence: CDR1 SEHNR, CDR2 FQNEAQ (reference sequence). CDR3 length: 18 amino acids. Trimming cost V 6 bases and J 4 bases; bases outside gene matches: 12. The CDR3 here is CASSLTTGGLYGANVLTF. The CDR3 DNA sequence: TGTGCCAGCAGTCTCACGACAGGGGGCTTGTACGGGGCCAACGTCCTGACTTTC.

V and J are TRBV25-1 and TRBJ1-1; a weak D match, TRBD1 (5 bases). CDR3 length: 16 amino acids. Trimming shortened V by 1 base and J by 6 bases, and 18 bases separated the two germline ends. Germline V gene lookup returns CDR1 MGHDK and CDR2 SYGVNS. The CDR3 DNA sequence: TGTGCCAGCAGTGAATTTTGGACCCCGTCACAGGCTGAAGCTTTCTTT. Translating it yields CASSEFWTPSQAEAFF.

This clone has more than one count but fewer than ten. This chain uses TRBV5-1 with TRBJ2-3; TRBD2 is a possible D gene (6 bases). The CDR3 totals 14 residues. Germline V gene data show CDR1 as SGHRS and CDR2 as YFSETQ. V was shortened by 3 bases and J by 2 bases, with 10 bases between the two germline ends. Here the CDR3 reads CASSWTTFTDTQYF. The CDR3 region has the DNA TGCGCCAGCAGCTGGACTACCTTCACAGATACGCAGTATTTT.

The chain employs TRBV4-2 and TRBJ1-4; D not resolved. V gave up 0 bases and J gave up 14 bases, with 16 bases separating them. This CDR3 comprises 14 residues. The germline V gene has CDR1 LGHNA and CDR2 YNFKEQ. CDR3 region: CASSQEQYGGRLFF. The CDR3 region has the DNA TGTGCCAGCAGCCAAGAGCAATACGGCGGGCGTCTGTTTTTT.

This clone was counted only a few times. This sequence joins TRBV5-4 and TRBJ2-1, with D maybe TRBD2 (6 bases). The V end was cut by 4 bases, the J end by 0 bases, with 14 bases between. Per the germline V gene, CDR1 is SGHNT and CDR2 is YYREEE (reference sequence). The CDR3 has 16 amino acids. CDR3 nucleotides: TGTGCCAGCAGCCCTCGGGGCGGGACCTCCTACAATGAGCAGTTCTTC. Its translation is CASSPRGGTSYNEQFF.

This CDR3 reads CASSLNPTGSNEKLFF. Written as DNA, the CDR3 is TGTGCCAGCAGTTTAAACCCGACAGGGTCTAATGAAAAACTGTTTTTT. J is TRBJ1-4 and V is TRBV28, with 7 bases matching TRBD1. The ends lost 2 bases at V and 3 bases at J; junction bases unmatched: 6. This CDR3 region has 16 residues. The germline gives CDR1 MDHEN, CDR2 SYDVKM. Based on the CDR3 plus reference TRBV28 and TRBJ1-4, the full variable domain is DVKVTQSSRYLVKRTGEKVFLECVQDMDHENMFWYRQDPGLGLRLIYFSYDVKMKEKGDIPEGYSVSREKKERFSLILESASTNQTSMYLCASSLNPTGSNEKLFFGSGTQLSVL.

The CDR3 here is CASSIQFSYNEQFF. The CDR3 DNA sequence: TGTGCCAGCAGTATTCAGTTCTCCTACAATGAGCAGTTCTTC. The chain employs TRBV28 and TRBJ2-1; the D is unclear. Germline V gene data show CDR1 as MDHEN and CDR2 as SYDVKM. The CDR3 has 14 residues. The germline V and J ends were trimmed by 5 bases and 0 bases, with 8 bases remaining between them.

The rearrangement joins TRBV13 to TRBJ1-2, with 9 bases identical to TRBD1. CDR3 length: 13 residues. Germline assignment: CDR1 PRHDT and CDR2 FYEKMQ (reference sequence). Losses at the gene ends were 3 bases for V and 5 bases for J; bases not matched to a gene: 1. CDR3 sequence reads: CASSLDRGYGYTF. CDR3 in DNA: TGTGCCAGCAGCTTGGACAGGGGATATGGCTACACCTTC. Looking up the rest from reference TRBV13 and TRBJ1-2 gives the full variable domain: AAGVIQSPRHLIKEKRETATLKCYPIPRHDTVYWYQQGPGQDPQFLISFYEKMQSDKGSIPDRFSAQQFSDYHSELNMSSLELGDSALYFCASSLDRGYGYTFGSGTRLTVV.

This rearrangement joins TRBV19 to TRBJ1-2, with D maybe TRBD1 (5 bases). V was clipped by 5 bases and J by 0 bases, with 13 bases between them. Germline-derived CDR1 and CDR2 are LNHDA and SQIVND (reference sequence). The CDR3 runs 15 residues. In DNA form, the CDR3 reads TGTGCCAGTAGTTCCGACAGACAAACTAACTATGGCTACACCTTC. Amino acid sequence: CASSSDRQTNYGYTF.

This clone appeared a few times. This rearrangement joins TRBV9 to TRBJ2-3; tentative D call: TRBD2 (5 bases). The germline gives CDR1 SGDLS, CDR2 YYNGEE. This CDR3 has 14 residues. Trimming removed 0 bases at V and 1 base at J, with 6 bases between. The CDR3 region has the DNA TGTGCCAGCAGCGTAGACGGGGGCACAGATACGCAGTATTTT. This translates into CASSVDGGTDTQYF.

The chain combines TRBV6-1 with TRBJ1-2; possible D gene TRBD1, 5 bases. V dropped 5 bases and J dropped 7 bases, with 14 bases sitting between them. CDR1 is MNHNS, CDR2 SASEGT, per germline. The CDR3 consists of 13 residues. The CDR3 DNA reads as TGTGCCAGCAGTTCACAGGAGCCTGGTGGCTACACCTTC. Translation gives CASSSQEPGGYTF.